This record looks at one T cell receptor beta chain sequence and its context. Its antigen is not known. Data came from immunoSEQ multiplex PCR; TCRdb stores just in-frame clones and leaves some out. The sample carries about 100,000 clones, nearly 95% recorded once. This sample is drawn from a study of siplizumab effects on memory and regulatory T cells. Study-level findings and limits: A major contribution to the alloresponse seemed to be made by naive T cells, which seemed more diverse than memory cells.

With 6 bases clipped from V and 5 bases from J, the junction kept 9 bases outside the gene matches. CDR1 LNHDA and CDR2 SQIVND come from the germline V gene (reference sequence). This CDR3 is built from 15 residues. The specimen sequenced was Tregs sorted from blood. This sequence joins TRBV19 and TRBJ2-3; 9 bases agree with TRBD2. This TCR was sampled from a human donor in good health. The CDR3: CASRPLAGEGDTQYF. For the CDR3, the DNA is TGTGCCAGTAGACCCTTAGCGGGAGAGGGAGATACGCAGTATTTT.